The present TCR beta chain was sequenced within a study of identifying expanded T cells in peripheral blood. From germline, CDR1 is SGHAT and CDR2 FQNNGV. The CDR3 has 14 amino acids. The trim removed 5 bases at V and 7 bases at J, leaving 5 bases unmatched. Data came from immunoSEQ multiplex PCR; TCRdb stores just in-frame clones and leaves some out. The sample holds 45,000 to 60,000 clones, around 86% seen once. The sequenced material came from blood. The TCR originated in a person between 18 and 75 years old in good health. The chain links TRBV11-2 to TRBJ1-3; TRBD1 agrees at 10 bases. CDR3 bases: TGTGCCAGCAGCCCAGACAGGGGGCTCAACACCATATATTTT. This gives the protein CASSPDRGLNTIYF.